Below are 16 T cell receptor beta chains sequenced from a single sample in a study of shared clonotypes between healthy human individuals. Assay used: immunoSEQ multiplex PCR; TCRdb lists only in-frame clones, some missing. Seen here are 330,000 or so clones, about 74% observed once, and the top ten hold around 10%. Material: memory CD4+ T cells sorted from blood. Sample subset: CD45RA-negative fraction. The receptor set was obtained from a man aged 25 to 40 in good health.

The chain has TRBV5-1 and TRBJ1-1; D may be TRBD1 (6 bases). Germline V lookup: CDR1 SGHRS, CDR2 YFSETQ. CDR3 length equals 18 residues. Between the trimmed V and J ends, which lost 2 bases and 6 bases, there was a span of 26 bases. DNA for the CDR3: TGCGCCAGCAGCTTTGAGCGGGGGGCGGCCATACGAGTTCCTGAAGCTTTCTTT. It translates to CASSFERGAAIRVPEAFF.

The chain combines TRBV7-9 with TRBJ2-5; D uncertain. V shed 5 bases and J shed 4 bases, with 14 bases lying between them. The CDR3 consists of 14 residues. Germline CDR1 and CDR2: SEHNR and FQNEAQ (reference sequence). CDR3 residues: CASSPLDFTETQYF. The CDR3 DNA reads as TGTGCCAGCAGCCCGCTCGATTTTACAGAGACCCAGTACTTC.

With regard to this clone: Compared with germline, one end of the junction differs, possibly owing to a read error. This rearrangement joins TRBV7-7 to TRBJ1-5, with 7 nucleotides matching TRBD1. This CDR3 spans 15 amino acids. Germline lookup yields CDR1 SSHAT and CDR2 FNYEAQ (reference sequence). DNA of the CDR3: TGTGCTAGCAGCCTACGAACGACAGGGTGGCGGCCCCAGCATTTT. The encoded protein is CASSLRTTGWRPQHF.

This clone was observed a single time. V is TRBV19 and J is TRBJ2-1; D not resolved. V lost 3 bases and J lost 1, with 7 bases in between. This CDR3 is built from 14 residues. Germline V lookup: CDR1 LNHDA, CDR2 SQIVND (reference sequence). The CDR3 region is CASSIRVSYNEQFF. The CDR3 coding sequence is TGTGCCAGTAGTATTCGGGTATCCTACAATGAGCAGTTCTTC.

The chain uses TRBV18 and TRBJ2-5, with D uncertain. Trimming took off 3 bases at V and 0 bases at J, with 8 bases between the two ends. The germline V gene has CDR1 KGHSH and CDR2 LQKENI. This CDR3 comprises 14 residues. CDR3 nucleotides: TGTGCCAGCTCACCGCTCCCTAACCAAGAGACCCAGTACTTC. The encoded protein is CASSPLPNQETQYF.

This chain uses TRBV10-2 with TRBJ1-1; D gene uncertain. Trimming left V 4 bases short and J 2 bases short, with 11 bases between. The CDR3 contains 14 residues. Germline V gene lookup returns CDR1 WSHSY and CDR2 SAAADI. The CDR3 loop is CASSVRQLNTEAFF. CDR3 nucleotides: TGCGCCAGCAGTGTAAGGCAATTAAACACTGAAGCTTTCTTT.

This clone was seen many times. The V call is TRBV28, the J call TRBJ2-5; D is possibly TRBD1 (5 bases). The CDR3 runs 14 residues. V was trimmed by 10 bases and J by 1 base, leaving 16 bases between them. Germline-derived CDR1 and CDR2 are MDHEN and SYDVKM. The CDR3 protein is CATTRDSIQETQYF. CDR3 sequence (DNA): TGTGCCACCACCCGAGACAGCATCCAAGAGACCCAGTACTTC.

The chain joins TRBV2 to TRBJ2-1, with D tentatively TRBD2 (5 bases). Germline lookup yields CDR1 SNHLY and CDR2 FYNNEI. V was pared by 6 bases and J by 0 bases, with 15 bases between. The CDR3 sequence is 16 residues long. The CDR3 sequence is CASSARVLSSYNEQFF. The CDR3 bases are TGTGCCAGCAGCGCGCGGGTGCTGAGCTCCTACAATGAGCAGTTCTTC.

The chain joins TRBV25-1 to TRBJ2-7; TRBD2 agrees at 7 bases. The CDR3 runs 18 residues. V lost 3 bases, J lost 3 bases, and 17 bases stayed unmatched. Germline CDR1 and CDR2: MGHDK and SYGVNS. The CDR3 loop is CASSDSRPWASGRYEQYF. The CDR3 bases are TGTGCCAGCAGTGATTCCCGACCTTGGGCTAGCGGTCGCTACGAGCAGTACTTC.

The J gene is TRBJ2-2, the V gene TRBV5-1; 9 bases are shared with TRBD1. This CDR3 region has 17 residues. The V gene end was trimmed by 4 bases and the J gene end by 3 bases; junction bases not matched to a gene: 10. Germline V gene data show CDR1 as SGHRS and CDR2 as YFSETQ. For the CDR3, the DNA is TGCGCCAGCAGCAGACGAACAGGGGGCGCGGACACCGGGGAGCTGTTTTTT. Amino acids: CASSRRTGGADTGELFF.

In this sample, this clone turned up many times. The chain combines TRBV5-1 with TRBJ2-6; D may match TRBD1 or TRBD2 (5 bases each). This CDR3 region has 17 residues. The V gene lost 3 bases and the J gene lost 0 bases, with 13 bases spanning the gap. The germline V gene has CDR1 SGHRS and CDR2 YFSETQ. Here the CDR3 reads CASSYRGGISGANVLTF. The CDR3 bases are TGCGCCAGCAGCTACCGGGGCGGTATCTCTGGGGCCAACGTCCTGACTTTC.

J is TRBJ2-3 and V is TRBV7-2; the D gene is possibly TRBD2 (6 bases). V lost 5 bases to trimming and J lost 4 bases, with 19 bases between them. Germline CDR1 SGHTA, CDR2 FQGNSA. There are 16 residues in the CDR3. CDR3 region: CASSPGRGVAADTQYF. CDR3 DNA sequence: TGTGCCAGCAGCCCTGGTCGGGGAGTAGCGGCAGATACGCAGTATTTT.

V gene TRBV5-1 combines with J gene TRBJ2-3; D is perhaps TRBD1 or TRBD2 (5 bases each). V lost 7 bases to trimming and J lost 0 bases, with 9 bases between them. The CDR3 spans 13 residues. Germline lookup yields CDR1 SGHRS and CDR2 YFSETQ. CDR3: CASSWDSTDTQYF. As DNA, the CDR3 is TGCGCCAGCTCCTGGGACAGCACAGATACGCAGTATTTT.

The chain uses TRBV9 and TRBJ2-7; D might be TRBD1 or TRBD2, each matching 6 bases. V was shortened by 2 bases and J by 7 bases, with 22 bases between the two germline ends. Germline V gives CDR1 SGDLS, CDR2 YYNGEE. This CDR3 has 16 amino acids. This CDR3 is CASSVEGGSPREEQYF. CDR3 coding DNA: TGTGCCAGCAGCGTCGAGGGGGGCTCCCCACGGGAAGAGCAGTACTTC.

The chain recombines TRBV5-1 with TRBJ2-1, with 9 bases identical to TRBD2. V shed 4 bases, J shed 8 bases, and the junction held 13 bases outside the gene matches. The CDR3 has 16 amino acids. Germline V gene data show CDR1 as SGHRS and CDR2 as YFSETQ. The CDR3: CASSRMGQREVDEQFF. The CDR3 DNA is TGCGCCAGCAGCAGGATGGGACAGCGGGAGGTCGATGAGCAGTTCTTC.

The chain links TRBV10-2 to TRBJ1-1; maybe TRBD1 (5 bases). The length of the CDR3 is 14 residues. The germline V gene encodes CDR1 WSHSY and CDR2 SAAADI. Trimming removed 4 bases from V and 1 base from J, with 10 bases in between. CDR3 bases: TGCGCCAGCAGTGCGGGGACGGAGAACACTGAAGCTTTCTTT. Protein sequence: CASSAGTENTEAFF.